This T cell receptor beta chain came from a study of Graves' ophthalmopathy and Graves' hyperthyroidism. Points from the study as a whole: Separation of ophthalmopathy from stable hyperthyroidism was achieved by a 13-signature model, at around 89% sensitivity and under 82% specificity. Sensitivity reached nearly 71% and specificity approximately 72% when the model predicted ophthalmopathy progression. Blood also contained most of the expanded thyroid clonotypes above 0.001 frequency.

The TCR beta CDR3 regions underwent amplification from RNA transcripts. Following a first-round RT-PCR that used HTBI primers, a second-round multiplex PCR was carried out. Using its own MiXCR run on the multiplex PCR reads, TCRdb lists one record per CDR3 protein. The sample carries a few hundred thousand distinct CDR3 sequences, under 45% recorded once. This CDR3 comprises 14 residues. Trimming removed 5 bases from V and 4 bases from J, with 17 bases in between. Germline loops: CDR1 DFQATT, CDR2 SNEGSKA (reference sequence). This clonotype was observed at least ten times. What it recognizes is unknown.

This chain connects TRBV20-1 to TRBJ1-2; D possibly corresponds to TRBD1 (6 bases). The receptor was isolated from an adult man with Graves' hyperthyroidism. Sequences were obtained from peripheral blood or thyroid tissue (not recorded which). CDR3 DNA: TGCAGTGCTGCTACACAGGGAGAATCCTATGGCTACACCTTC. Translation gives CSAATQGESYGYTF.